The 16 T cell receptor beta chains in this list originate from one sample, sequenced in a study of Ad26.COV2.S vaccination and SARS-CoV-2 variants. Here immunoSEQ multiplex PCR was the method, and the copy in TCRdb shows in-frame clones only, minus some. Altogether hundreds of thousands of clones are present, roughly nine tenths being singletons, with the ten largest covering approximately 1.5%. Treatment described: around 19 received Ad26.COV2.S at low or high dose, single or two shots; about 5 received placebo; per-sample allocation not given. Collection of the samples took place on day 63 after the first injection of vaccine or placebo. The source was peripheral blood, collected in a trial of Ad26.COV2.S vaccine versus placebo. The source is a person aged 18-60 years who received the Ad26.COV2.S COVID-19 vaccine or a placebo.

The gene calls are TRBV11-2 and TRBJ2-7; D might be TRBD2 (6 bases). The germline V gene encodes CDR1 SGHAT and CDR2 FQNNGV. The CDR3 runs to 15 residues. V shed 0 bases and J shed 2 bases, with 11 bases lying between them. The CDR3 loop reads CASSLEGGMPYEQYF. In DNA, the CDR3 is TGTGCCAGCAGCTTAGAAGGCGGGATGCCCTACGAGCAGTACTTC.

V gene TRBV7-6 combines with J gene TRBJ2-5; 7 bases fit TRBD2. V lost 4 bases, J lost 3 bases, and 8 bases stayed unmatched. CDR3 length: 15 residues. Germline V gene sequence: CDR1 SGHVS, CDR2 FNYEAQ. The CDR3 sequence is CASSSRFRGEETQYF. The CDR3 nucleotides are TGTGCCAGCAGCTCTAGGTTTCGGGGGGAAGAGACCCAGTACTTC. Full variable domain (missing parts from reference TRBV7-6 and TRBJ2-5): GAGVSQSPRYKVTKRGQDVALRCDPISGHVSLYWYRQALGQGPEFLTYFNYEAQQDKSGLPNDRFSAERPEGSISTLTIQRTEQRDSAMYRCASSSRFRGEETQYFGPGTRLLVL.

The chain joins TRBV4-3 to TRBJ2-5; TRBD2 agrees at 9 bases. The V and J ends lost 0 bases and 1 base, in that order; junction bases with no gene match: 6. This CDR3 region has 17 residues. Germline V gene lookup returns CDR1 LGHNA and CDR2 YSLEER. CDR3 amino acids: CASSQDIGTSFQETQYF. The CDR3 nucleotides read TGCGCCAGCAGCCAAGATATAGGGACTAGCTTCCAAGAGACCCAGTACTTC.

The V and J genes are TRBV18 and TRBJ1-5, with D possibly being TRBD1 (6 bases). The CDR3 has 14 residues. Germline CDR1 reads KGHSH; CDR2 reads LQKENI. Trimming took off 5 bases at V and 5 bases at J, with 13 bases between the two ends. The DNA of the CDR3 is TGTGCCAGCTCAGGAAACAGGGATGATCAGCCCCAGCATTTT. Its translation: CASSGNRDDQPQHF. Full variable domain (remainder filled in from reference TRBV18 and TRBJ1-5): NAGVMQNPRHLVRRRGQEARLRCSPMKGHSHVYWYRQLPEEGLKFMVYLQKENIIDESGMPKERFSAEFPKEGPSILRIQQVVRGDSAAYFCASSGNRDDQPQHFGDGTRLSIL.

V gene TRBV5-1 combines with J gene TRBJ2-5, with D perhaps assigned TRBD1 or TRBD2 (5 bases each). The CDR3 sequence is 16 residues long. Looked up from germline, CDR1 is SGHRS and CDR2 is YFSETQ. V lost 0 bases and J lost 4, with 16 bases in between. CDR3 protein: CASSLAPGRLLETQYF. The CDR3 DNA reads TGCGCCAGCAGCTTGGCCCCGGGGCGCCTGCTAGAGACCCAGTACTTC.

V and J are TRBV23-1 and TRBJ2-7, with D possibly being TRBD2 (7 bases). TRBV23-1 qualifies as an ORF whose function is uncertain. V was clipped by 4 bases and J by 2 bases, with 15 bases between them. The CDR3 contains 15 residues. The CDR3 DNA follows: TGCGCCAGCAGTCGCCCCCGCGGGGGCACCTACGAGCAGTACTTC. It codes for CASSRPRGGTYEQYF.

The V gene is TRBV27, the J gene TRBJ2-3; D is possibly TRBD1 (5 bases). The ends were cut back, 2 bases at V and 3 bases at J, with 6 bases in the middle. This CDR3 contains 13 residues. CDR1 is MNHEY and CDR2 is SMNVEV in the germline V gene (reference sequence). In DNA, the CDR3 is TGTGCCAGCAGTTTAAAGGGGACAGATACGCAGTATTTT. It specifies CASSLKGTDTQYF.

V usage is TRBV24-1 and J usage is TRBJ2-4; D gene unclear. V shed 5 bases and J shed 8 bases, with 6 bases lying between them. In germline, CDR1 is KGHDR, CDR2 SFDVKD. The CDR3 consists of 11 residues. CDR3 region: CATSAFDIQYF. The CDR3 nucleotides read TGTGCCACCAGTGCTTTCGACATTCAGTACTTC.

The chain uses TRBV2 and TRBJ2-5, with 13 bases aligning to TRBD2. Germline V CDR1 and CDR2: SNHLY, FYNNEI. The CDR3 is 18 amino acids. The trim removed 3 bases at V and 5 bases at J, leaving 12 bases unmatched. CDR3 loop: CASSDPSRLAGGGETQYF. The CDR3 DNA reads as TGTGCCAGCAGTGATCCTTCCCGACTAGCGGGAGGCGGGGAGACCCAGTACTTC.

The chain combines TRBV9 with TRBJ2-7; a possible D gene is TRBD2 (7 bases). In germline, CDR1 is SGDLS, CDR2 YYNGEE. This CDR3 contains 16 residues. The V end lost 0 bases, the J end lost 0 bases, and 13 bases lay between the germline ends. Here the CDR3 reads CASSVAPGEGSYEQYF. The CDR3 nucleotides read TGTGCCAGCAGCGTAGCTCCAGGGGAGGGCTCCTACGAGCAGTACTTC.

This chain connects TRBV10-3 to TRBJ2-1; 9 nucleotides align to TRBD2. The CDR3 covers 18 residues. The germline V gene encodes CDR1 ENHRY and CDR2 SYGVKD. The J segment lost 9 bases and the V segment lost 2 bases, leaving 17 bases of the junction unmatched. CDR3 protein: CAISEGIRASGKSGEQFF. DNA of the CDR3: TGTGCCATCAGTGAGGGGATTAGGGCTAGCGGGAAATCGGGTGAGCAGTTCTTC.

This chain links TRBV4-1 with TRBJ2-5, with a possible D match to TRBD1 (5 bases). This CDR3 region has 15 residues. Looked up from germline, CDR1 is MGHRA and CDR2 is YSYEKL. The V end was cut by 5 bases, the J end by 4 bases, with 17 bases between. This CDR3 is CASSTRQGSRETQYF. CDR3 DNA sequence: TGCGCCAGCAGCACCCGCCAGGGATCTAGAGAGACCCAGTACTTC.

The chain couples TRBV6-5 to TRBJ1-6, with D perhaps TRBD1 (5 bases). V lost 2 bases to trimming and J lost 7 bases, with 12 bases between them. Germline V gene data show CDR1 as MNHEY and CDR2 as SVGAGI. CDR3 length: 15 amino acids. The CDR3 protein is CASSYPRQLNSPLHF. In DNA, the CDR3 is TGTGCCAGCAGTTACCCTCGACAGTTGAATTCACCCCTCCACTTT.

The CDR3 sequence is CASRDSAYGYTF. The CDR3 DNA sequence: TGTGCCAGCAGGGACAGTGCGTATGGCTACACCTTC. The V and J genes are TRBV6-5 and TRBJ1-2; TRBD1 is a possible D gene (6 bases). V was cut by 6 bases and J by 5 bases, with 10 bases left in between. Looked up from germline, CDR1 is MNHEY and CDR2 is SVGAGI. The length of the CDR3 is 12 residues.

The rearrangement links TRBV7-9 to TRBJ1-4, with TRBD1 identical over 10 bases. V lost 2 bases to trimming and J lost 8 bases; unmatched junction nucleotides: 11. Germline V gives CDR1 SEHNR, CDR2 FQNEAQ (reference sequence). The CDR3 contains 17 residues. For the CDR3, the DNA is TGTGCCAGCAGCTTACCCGCCGGGACAGGGGTCGGGGAAAAACTGTTTTTT. Protein sequence: CASSLPAGTGVGEKLFF. The full variable domain, its missing parts supplied by reference TRBV7-9 and TRBJ1-4, is DTGVSQNPRHKITKRGQNVTFRCDPISEHNRLYWYRQTLGQGPEFLTYFQNEAQLEKSRLLSDRFSAERPKGSFSTLEIQRTEQGDSAMYLCASSLPAGTGVGEKLFFGSGTQLSVL.

As to this clone: Other DNA sequences in this sample translate to the same CDR3. The chain is built from TRBV7-9 and TRBJ2-3, with no clear D. V lost 3 bases to trimming and J lost 4 bases, with 2 bases between them. The CDR3 has 11 amino acids. In germline, CDR1 is SEHNR, CDR2 FQNEAQ (reference sequence). The DNA of the CDR3 is TGTGCCAGCAGCTTTCCAGATACGCAGTATTTT. It codes for CASSFPDTQYF. Complete variable domain (other parts from reference TRBV7-9 and TRBJ2-3): DTGVSQNPRHKITKRGQNVTFRCDPISEHNRLYWYRQTLGQGPEFLTYFQNEAQLEKSRLLSDRFSAERPKGSFSTLEIQRTEQGDSAMYLCASSFPDTQYFGPGTRLTVL.